These T cell receptor beta chains were read from a single sample in a study of cytomegalovirus exposure and HLA in healthy donors. TCRdb keeps only in-frame clones here, not all; method: immunoSEQ multiplex PCR. The table shows some 57,000 clones, with about two thirds occurring only once. The sequencing sample was made of PBMCs. The receptors stem from a woman aged 55-69 years in good health and CMV-seropositive. The CDR3 runs from the conserved cysteine through the conserved F or W.

>TRBV7-7|TRBJ2-3
CASSLGPGTGATDTQYF
>TRBV5-1|TRBJ2-5
CASRVGPRPEETQYF
>TRBV19|TRBJ1-6
CASSIESDSPLHF
>TRBV18|TRBJ2-3
CASSPGRSGGATDTQYF
>TRBV30|TRBJ1-4
CAWSRTGANEKLFF
>TRBV4-3|TRBJ2-3
CASSQTSGGHTQYF
>TRBV7-6|TRBJ2-3
CASSLGTSNSDTQYF
>TRBV19|TRBJ1-5
CASSTLTGSNQPQHF
>TRBV19|TRBJ2-3
CASSTTVDTQYF
>TRBV30|TRBJ1-1
CAWATGLNTEAFF
>TRBV10-2|TRBJ1-1
CASSENTAIFDRGSTEAFF
>TRBV9|TRBJ2-2
CASSATGGELFF
>TRBV18|TRBJ2-4
CASSLSGTGRAKNIQYF
>TRBV7-2|TRBJ1-2
CASSRDGTGSNYGYTF
>TRBV5-1|TRBJ2-5
CASSSTGRETQYF
>TRBV28|TRBJ2-2
CASSRRTENTGELFF
>TRBV6-6|TRBJ1-4
CASRPTATNEKLFF